One T cell receptor (beta chain) is described in this entry. The germline gives CDR1 MGHRA, CDR2 YSYEKL. The length of the CDR3 is 15 residues. J gave up 16 bases and V 1 base, and 15 bases lay outside the gene matches. Per the original data handling: Reference gene primer amplification in the assay estimated nucleated cell counts. Produced via immunoSEQ multiplex PCR; TCRdb's table is partial and in-frame only. V and J calls plus clone size are reproduced from that table; the DNA served to infer D and trimming. The table has some 500,000 clones, approximately 91% seen once. The data belong to a study of blood T cell repertoires in COVID-19. Study in general: The United States, Italy and Spain were the sources of the acute and convalescent COVID-19 samples.

V gene TRBV4-1 combines with J gene TRBJ2-1; the match to TRBD2 covers 8 bases. The source of this sequence is a woman in her forties or fifties with COVID-19, enrolled during active disease. The specimen was peripheral blood. For the CDR3, the DNA is TGCGCCAGCAGCCAAGGTCTGGGTAGCGGGGACAAGTGCTTCTTC. Translated, it gives CASSQGLGSGDKCFF.